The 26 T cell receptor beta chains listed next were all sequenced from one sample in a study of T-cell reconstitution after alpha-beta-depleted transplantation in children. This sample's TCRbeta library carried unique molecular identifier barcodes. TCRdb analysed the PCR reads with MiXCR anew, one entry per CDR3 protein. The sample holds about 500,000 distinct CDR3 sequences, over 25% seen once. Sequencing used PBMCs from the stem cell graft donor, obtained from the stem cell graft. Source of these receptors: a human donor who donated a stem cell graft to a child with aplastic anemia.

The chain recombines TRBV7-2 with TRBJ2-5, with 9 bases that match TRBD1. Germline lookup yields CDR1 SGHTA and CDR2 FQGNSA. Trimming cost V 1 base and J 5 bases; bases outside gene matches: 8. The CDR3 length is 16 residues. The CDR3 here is CASSLGGTGRLETQYF. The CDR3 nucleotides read TGTGCCAGCAGCTTAGGTGGGACAGGGAGGCTGGAGACCCAGTACTTC.

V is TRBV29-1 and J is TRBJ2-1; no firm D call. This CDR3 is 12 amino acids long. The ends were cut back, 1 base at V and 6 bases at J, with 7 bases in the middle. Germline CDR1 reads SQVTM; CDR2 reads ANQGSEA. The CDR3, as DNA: TGCAGCGTTGAAGCCCAGCGCAATGAGCAGTTCTTC. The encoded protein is CSVEAQRNEQFF.

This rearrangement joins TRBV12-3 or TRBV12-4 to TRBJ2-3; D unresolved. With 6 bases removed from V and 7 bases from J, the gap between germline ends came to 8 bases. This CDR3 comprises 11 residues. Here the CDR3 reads CASSNQYTQYF. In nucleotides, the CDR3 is TGTGCCAGCAGCAACCAATATACGCAGTATTTT.

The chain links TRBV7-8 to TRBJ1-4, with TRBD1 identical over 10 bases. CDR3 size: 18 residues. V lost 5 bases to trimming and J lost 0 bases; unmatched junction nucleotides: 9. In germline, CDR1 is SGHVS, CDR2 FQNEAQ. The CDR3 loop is CASSQDWGQGTTNEKLFF. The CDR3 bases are TGTGCCAGCAGCCAGGACTGGGGACAGGGGACAACTAATGAAAAACTGTTTTTT.

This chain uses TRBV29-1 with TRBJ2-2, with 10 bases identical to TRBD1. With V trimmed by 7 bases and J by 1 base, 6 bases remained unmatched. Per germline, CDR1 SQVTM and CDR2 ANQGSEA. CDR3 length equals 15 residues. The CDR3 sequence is CSAWDRGLNTGELFF. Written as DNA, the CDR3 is TGCAGCGCCTGGGACAGGGGCTTGAACACCGGGGAGCTGTTTTTT.

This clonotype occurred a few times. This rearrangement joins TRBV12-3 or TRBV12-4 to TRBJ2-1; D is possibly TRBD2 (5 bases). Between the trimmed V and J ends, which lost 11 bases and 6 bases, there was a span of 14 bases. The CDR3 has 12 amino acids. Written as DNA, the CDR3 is TGTGCCTCCTCACGGACTGGCAATGAGCAGTTCTTC. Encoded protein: CASSRTGNEQFF.

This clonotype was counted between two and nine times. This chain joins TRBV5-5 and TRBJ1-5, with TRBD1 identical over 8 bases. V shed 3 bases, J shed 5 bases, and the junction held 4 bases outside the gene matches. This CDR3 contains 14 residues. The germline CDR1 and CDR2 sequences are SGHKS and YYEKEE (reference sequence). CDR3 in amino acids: CASSSMTGDQPQHF. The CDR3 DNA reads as TGTGCCAGCAGCTCCATGACAGGGGATCAGCCCCAGCATTTT. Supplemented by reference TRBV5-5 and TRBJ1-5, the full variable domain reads DAGVTQSPTHLIKTRGQQVTLRCSPISGHKSVSWYQQVLGQGPQFIFQYYEKEERGRGNFPDRFSARQFPNYSSELNVNALLLGDSALYLCASSSMTGDQPQHFGDGTRLSIL.

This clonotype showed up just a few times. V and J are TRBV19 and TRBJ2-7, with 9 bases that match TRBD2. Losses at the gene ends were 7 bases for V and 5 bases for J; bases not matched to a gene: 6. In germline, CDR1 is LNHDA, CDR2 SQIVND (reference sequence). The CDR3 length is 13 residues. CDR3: CASTWREGDEQYF. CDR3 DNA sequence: TGTGCCAGTACGTGGCGGGAGGGTGACGAGCAGTACTTC.

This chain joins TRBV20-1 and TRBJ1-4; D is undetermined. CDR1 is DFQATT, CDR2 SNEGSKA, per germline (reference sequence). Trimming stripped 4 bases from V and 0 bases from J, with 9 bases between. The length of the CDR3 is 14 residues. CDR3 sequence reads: CSAKDGTTNEKLFF. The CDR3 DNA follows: TGCAGTGCTAAGGATGGTACAACTAATGAAAAACTGTTTTTT.

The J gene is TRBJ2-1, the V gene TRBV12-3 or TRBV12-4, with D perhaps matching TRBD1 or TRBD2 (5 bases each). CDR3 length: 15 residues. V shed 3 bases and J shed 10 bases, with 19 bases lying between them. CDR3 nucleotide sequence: TGTGCCAGCAGTTTCAGTGGGGACCGGTTGGGGGAGCAGTTCTTC. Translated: CASSFSGDRLGEQFF.

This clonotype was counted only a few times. The CDR3 DNA follows: TGTGCCAGCGGAGGCACTGAAGCTTTCTTT. Its protein product is CASGGTEAFF. The gene calls are TRBV28 and TRBJ1-1; D gene ambiguous. The CDR3 is 10 amino acids. CDR1 and CDR2 (germline): MDHEN, SYDVKM. V was clipped by 8 bases and J by 4 bases, with 5 bases between them. Full variable domain (rest looked up from reference TRBV28 and TRBJ1-1): DVKVTQSSRYLVKRTGEKVFLECVQDMDHENMFWYRQDPGLGLRLIYFSYDVKMKEKGDIPEGYSVSREKKERFSLILESASTNQTSMYLCASGGTEAFFGQGTRLTVV.

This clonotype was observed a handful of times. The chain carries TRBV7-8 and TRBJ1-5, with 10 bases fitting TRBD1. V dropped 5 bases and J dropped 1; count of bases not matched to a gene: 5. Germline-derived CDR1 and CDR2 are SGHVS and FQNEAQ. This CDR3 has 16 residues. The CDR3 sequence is CASSPRTGGSNQPQHF. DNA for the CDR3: TGTGCCAGCAGCCCGAGGACAGGGGGAAGCAATCAGCCCCAGCATTTT.

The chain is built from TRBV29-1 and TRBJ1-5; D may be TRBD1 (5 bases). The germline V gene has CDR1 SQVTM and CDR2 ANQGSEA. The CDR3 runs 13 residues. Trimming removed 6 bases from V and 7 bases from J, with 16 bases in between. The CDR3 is CSVREGRWQPQHF. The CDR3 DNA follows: TGCAGCGTCAGGGAGGGGAGGTGGCAGCCCCAGCATTTT.

CDR3 loop: CASSWERSGIPYEQYF. The CDR3, as DNA: TGTGCCAGCAGTTGGGAGAGGAGCGGGATACCCTACGAGCAGTACTTC. The chain uses TRBV6-5 and TRBJ2-7, with TRBD2 matching over 7 bases. The germline V gene encodes CDR1 MNHEY and CDR2 SVGAGI. J was trimmed by 2 bases and V by 4 bases; bases with no gene match: 11. The CDR3 totals 16 residues.

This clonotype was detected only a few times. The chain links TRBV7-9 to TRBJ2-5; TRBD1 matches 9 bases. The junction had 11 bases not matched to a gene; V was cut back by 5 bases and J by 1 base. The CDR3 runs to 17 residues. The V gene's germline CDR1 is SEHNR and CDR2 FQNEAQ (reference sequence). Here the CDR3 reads CASSLPWGQGPQETQYF. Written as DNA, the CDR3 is TGTGCCAGCAGCCTACCCTGGGGACAGGGACCCCAAGAGACCCAGTACTTC.

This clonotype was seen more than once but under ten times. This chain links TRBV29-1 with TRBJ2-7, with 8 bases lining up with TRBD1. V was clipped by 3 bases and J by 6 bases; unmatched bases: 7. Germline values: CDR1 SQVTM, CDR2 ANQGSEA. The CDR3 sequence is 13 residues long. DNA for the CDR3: TGCAGCGTTGAGGACGGACAGGGCACCGAGCAGTACTTC. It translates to CSVEDGQGTEQYF.

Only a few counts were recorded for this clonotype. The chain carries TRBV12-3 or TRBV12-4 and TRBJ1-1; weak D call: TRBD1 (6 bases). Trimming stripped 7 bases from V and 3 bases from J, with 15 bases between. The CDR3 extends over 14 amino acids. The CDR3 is CASNSAPGDTEAFF. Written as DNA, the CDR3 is TGTGCCAGCAACTCTGCCCCAGGGGACACTGAAGCTTTCTTT.

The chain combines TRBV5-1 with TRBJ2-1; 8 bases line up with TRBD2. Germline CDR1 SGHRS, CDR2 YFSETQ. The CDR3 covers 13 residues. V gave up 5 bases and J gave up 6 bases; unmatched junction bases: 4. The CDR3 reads CASRSAGGNEQFF. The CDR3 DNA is TGCGCCAGCAGGTCGGCGGGGGGCAATGAGCAGTTCTTC.

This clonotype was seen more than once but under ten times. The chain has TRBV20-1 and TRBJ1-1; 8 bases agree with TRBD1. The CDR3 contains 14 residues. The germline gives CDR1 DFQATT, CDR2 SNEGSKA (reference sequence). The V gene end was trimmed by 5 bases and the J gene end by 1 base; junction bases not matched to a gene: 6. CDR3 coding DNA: TGCAGTGCTCAAAGACAGGGGACGAACACTGAAGCTTTCTTT. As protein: CSAQRQGTNTEAFF.

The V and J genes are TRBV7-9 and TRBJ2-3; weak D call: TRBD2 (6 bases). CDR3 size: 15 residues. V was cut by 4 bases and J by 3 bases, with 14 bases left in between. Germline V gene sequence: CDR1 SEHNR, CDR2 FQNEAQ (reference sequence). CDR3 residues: CASSSTREGTDTQYF. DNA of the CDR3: TGTGCCAGCAGCTCGACTAGAGAAGGGACAGATACGCAGTATTTT. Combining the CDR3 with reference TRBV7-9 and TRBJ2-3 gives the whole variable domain DTGVSQNPRHKITKRGQNVTFRCDPISEHNRLYWYRQTLGQGPEFLTYFQNEAQLEKSRLLSDRFSAERPKGSFSTLEIQRTEQGDSAMYLCASSSTREGTDTQYFGPGTRLTVL.

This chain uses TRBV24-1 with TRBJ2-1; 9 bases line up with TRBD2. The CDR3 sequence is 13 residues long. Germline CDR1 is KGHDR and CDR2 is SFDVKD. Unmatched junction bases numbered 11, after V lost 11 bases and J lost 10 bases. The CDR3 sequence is CAISGTSLSEQFF. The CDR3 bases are TGTGCCATCTCCGGGACTAGCTTATCCGAGCAGTTCTTC.

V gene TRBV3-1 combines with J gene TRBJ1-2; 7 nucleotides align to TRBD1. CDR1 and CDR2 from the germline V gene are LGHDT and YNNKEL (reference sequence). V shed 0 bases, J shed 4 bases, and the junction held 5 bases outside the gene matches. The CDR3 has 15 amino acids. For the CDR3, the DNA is TGTGCCAGCAGCCAAGATTCAGGGGACAGCTATGGCTACACCTTC. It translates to CASSQDSGDSYGYTF. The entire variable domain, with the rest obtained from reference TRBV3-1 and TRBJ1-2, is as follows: DTAVSQTPKYLVTQMGNDKSIKCEQNLGHDTMYWYKQDSKKFLKIMFSYNNKELIINETVPNRFSPKSPDKAHLNLHINSLELGDSAVYFCASSQDSGDSYGYTFGSGTRLTVV.

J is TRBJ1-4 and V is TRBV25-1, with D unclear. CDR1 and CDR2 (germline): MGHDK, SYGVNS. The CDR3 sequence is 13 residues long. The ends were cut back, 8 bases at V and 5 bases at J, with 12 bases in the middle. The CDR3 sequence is CASEGFTNEKLFF. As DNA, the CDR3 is TGTGCCAGCGAGGGCTTCACCAATGAAAAACTGTTTTTT.

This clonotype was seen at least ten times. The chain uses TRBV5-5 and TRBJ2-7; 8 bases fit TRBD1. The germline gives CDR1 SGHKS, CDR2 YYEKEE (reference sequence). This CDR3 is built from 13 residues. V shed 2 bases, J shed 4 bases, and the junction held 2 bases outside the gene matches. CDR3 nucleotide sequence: TGTGCCAGCAGCTTCCAGGGGGCGTACGAGCAGTACTTC. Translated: CASSFQGAYEQYF.

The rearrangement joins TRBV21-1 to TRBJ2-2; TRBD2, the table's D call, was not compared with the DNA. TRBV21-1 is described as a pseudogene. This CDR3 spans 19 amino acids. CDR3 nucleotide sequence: TGTGCCAGCAGCCCGCAGGGAGGACTGGAGACTCCTGGCACCGGGGAGCTGTTTTTT. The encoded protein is CASSPQGGLETPGTGELFF.

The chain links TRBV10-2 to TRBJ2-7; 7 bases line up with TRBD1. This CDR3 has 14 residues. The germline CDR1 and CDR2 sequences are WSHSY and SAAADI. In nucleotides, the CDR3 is TGCGCCAGCAGTGAGCTCGACAGGGTCTACGTGCAGTACGTC. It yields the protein CASSELDRVYVQYV.